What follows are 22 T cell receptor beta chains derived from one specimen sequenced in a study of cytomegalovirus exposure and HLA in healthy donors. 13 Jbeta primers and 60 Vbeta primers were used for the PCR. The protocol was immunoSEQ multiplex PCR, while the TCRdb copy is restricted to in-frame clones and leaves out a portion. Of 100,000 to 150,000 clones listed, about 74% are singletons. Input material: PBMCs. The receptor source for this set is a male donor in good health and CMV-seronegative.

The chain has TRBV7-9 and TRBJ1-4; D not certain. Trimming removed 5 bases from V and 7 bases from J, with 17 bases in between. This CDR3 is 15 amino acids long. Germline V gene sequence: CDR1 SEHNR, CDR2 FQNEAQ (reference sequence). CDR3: CASSGESGVGEKLFF. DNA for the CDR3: TGTGCCAGCAGCGGGGAGAGTGGGGTGGGTGAAAAACTGTTTTTT.

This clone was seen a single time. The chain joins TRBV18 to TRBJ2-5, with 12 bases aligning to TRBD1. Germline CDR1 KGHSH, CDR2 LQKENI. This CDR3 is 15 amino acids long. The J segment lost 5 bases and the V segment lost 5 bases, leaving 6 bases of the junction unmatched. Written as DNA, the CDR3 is TGTGCCAGCTCATCCGGGACAGGGGGCCGGGAGACCCAGTACTTC. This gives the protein CASSSGTGGRETQYF.

The CDR3 loop reads CASSVGGVPNEKLFF. Here the CDR3 DNA reads TGTGCCAGCAGTGTGGGGGGAGTACCCAATGAAAAACTGTTTTTT. The genes are TRBV28 and TRBJ1-4, with TRBD1 as a possible D gene (5 bases). V was clipped by 5 bases and J by 5 bases, with 15 bases between them. Germline V gene data show CDR1 as MDHEN and CDR2 as SYDVKM. The CDR3 has 15 residues. The variable domain in full, with the rest retrieved from reference TRBV28 and TRBJ1-4, is DVKVTQSSRYLVKRTGEKVFLECVQDMDHENMFWYRQDPGLGLRLIYFSYDVKMKEKGDIPEGYSVSREKKERFSLILESASTNQTSMYLCASSVGGVPNEKLFFGSGTQLSVL.

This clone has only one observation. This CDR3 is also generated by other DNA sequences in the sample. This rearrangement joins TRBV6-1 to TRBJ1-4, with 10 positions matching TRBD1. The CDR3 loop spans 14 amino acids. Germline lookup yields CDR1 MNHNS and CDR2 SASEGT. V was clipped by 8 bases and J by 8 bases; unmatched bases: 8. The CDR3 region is CASCQDRGKEKLFF. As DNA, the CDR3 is TGTGCCAGCTGCCAGGACAGGGGGAAAGAAAAACTGTTTTTT.

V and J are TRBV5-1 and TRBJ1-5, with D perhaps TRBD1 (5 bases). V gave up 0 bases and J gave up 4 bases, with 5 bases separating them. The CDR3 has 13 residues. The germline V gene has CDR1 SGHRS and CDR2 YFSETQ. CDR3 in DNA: TGCGCCAGCAGCTTGGACAGGAATCAGCCCCAGCATTTT. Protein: CASSLDRNQPQHF.

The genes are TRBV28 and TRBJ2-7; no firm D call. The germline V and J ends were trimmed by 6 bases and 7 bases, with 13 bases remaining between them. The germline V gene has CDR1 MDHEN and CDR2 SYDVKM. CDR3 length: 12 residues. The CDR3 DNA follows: TGTGCCAGCAGCCTCCCGGTGAGAGAGCAGTACTTC. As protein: CASSLPVREQYF.

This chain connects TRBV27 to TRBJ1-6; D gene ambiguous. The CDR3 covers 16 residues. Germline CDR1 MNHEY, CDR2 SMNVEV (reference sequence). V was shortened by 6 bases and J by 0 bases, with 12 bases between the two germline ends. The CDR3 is CASSHFGSSYNSPLHF. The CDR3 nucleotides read TGTGCCAGCAGCCACTTTGGGAGCTCCTATAATTCACCCCTCCACTTT.

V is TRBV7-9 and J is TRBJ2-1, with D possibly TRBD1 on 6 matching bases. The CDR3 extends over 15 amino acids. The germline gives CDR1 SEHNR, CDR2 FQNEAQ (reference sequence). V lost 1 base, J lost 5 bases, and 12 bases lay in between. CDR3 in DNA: TGTGCCAGCAGCTTAGTACAGGGCTCTCACAATGAGCAGTTCTTC. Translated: CASSLVQGSHNEQFF.

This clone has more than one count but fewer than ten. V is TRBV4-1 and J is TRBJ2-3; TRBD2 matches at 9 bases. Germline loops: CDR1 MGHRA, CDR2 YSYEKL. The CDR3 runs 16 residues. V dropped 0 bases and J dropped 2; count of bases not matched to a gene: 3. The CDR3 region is CASSQEASGITDTQYF. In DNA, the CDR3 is TGCGCCAGCAGCCAAGAAGCTAGCGGGATCACAGATACGCAGTATTTT.

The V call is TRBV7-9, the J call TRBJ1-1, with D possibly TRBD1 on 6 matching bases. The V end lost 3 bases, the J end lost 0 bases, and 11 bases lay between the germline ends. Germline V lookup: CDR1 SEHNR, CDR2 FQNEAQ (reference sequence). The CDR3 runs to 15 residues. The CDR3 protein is CASSFPGVMNTEAFF. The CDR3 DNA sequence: TGTGCCAGCAGCTTCCCAGGGGTAATGAACACTGAAGCTTTCTTT.

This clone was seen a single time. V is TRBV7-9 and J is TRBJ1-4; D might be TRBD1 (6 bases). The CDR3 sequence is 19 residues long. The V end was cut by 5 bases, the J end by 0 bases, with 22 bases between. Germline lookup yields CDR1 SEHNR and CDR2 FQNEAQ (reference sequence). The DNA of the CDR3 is TGTGCCAGCAGCCTGCGAGTCGGGACAACTTATGCAACTAATGAAAAACTGTTTTTT. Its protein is CASSLRVGTTYATNEKLFF. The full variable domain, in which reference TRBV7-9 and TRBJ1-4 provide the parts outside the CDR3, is DTGVSQNPRHKITKRGQNVTFRCDPISEHNRLYWYRQTLGQGPEFLTYFQNEAQLEKSRLLSDRFSAERPKGSFSTLEIQRTEQGDSAMYLCASSLRVGTTYATNEKLFFGSGTQLSVL.

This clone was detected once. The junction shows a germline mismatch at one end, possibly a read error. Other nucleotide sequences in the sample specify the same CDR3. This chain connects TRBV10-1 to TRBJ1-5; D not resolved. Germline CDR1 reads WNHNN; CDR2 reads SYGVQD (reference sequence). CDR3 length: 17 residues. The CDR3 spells CASSESTLGREGQPQHF. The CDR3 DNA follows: TGCGCCAGCAGTGAGTCGACGCTCGGTAGGGAGGGCCAGCCCCAACATTTT.

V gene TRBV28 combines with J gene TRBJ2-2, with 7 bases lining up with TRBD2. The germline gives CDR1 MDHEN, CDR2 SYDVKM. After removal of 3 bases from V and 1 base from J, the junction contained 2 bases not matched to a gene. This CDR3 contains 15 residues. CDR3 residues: CASSLGGVNTGELFF. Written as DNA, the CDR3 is TGTGCCAGCAGTTTGGGAGGGGTGAACACCGGGGAGCTGTTTTTT.

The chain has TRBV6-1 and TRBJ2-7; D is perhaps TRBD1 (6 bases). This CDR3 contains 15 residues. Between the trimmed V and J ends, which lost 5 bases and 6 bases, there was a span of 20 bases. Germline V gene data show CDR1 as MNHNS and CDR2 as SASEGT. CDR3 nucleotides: TGTGCCAGCAGTCAAACCACCGGAACAGGGCTCGAGCAGTACTTC. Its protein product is CASSQTTGTGLEQYF.

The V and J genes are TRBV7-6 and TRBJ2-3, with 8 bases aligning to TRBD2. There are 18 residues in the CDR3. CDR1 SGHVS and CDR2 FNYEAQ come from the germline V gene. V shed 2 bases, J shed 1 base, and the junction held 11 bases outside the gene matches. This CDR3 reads CASSLNSNAGGRTDTQYF. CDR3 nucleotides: TGTGCCAGCAGCTTAAACAGTAATGCGGGGGGCCGCACAGATACGCAGTATTTT. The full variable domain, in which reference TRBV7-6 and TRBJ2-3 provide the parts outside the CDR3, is GAGVSQSPRYKVTKRGQDVALRCDPISGHVSLYWYRQALGQGPEFLTYFNYEAQQDKSGLPNDRFSAERPEGSISTLTIQRTEQRDSAMYRCASSLNSNAGGRTDTQYFGPGTRLTVL.

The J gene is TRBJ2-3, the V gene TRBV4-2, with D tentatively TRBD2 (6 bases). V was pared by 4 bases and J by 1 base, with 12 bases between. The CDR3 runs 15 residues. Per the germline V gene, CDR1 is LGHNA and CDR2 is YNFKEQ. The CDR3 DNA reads TGTGCCAGCAGCCCGGGACTCTACCGCACAGATACGCAGTATTTT. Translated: CASSPGLYRTDTQYF.

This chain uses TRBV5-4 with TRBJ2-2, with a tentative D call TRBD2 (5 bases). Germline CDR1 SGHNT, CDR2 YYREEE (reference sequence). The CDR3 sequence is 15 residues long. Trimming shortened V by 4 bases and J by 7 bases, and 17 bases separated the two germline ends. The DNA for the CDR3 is TGTGCCAGCAGCGCCGGAACTACCCGGGGCGGGGAGCTGTTTTTT. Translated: CASSAGTTRGGELFF.

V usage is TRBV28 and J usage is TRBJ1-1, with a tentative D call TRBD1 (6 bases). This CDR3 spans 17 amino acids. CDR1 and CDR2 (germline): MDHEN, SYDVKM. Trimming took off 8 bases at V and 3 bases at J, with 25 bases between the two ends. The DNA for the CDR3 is TGTGCCAGCTCCCCCGGCGCTGGGGGCGCGTGGGACACTGAAGCTTTCTTT. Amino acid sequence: CASSPGAGGAWDTEAFF.

The CDR3 loop is CASSRTGTRGELFF. DNA for the CDR3: TGTGCCAGCAGCCGAACAGGGACACGCGGGGAGCTGTTTTTT. The chain is built from TRBV11-2 and TRBJ2-2; D is possibly TRBD1 (6 bases). The CDR3 is 14 residues long. Germline CDR1 is SGHAT and CDR2 is FQNNGV. V lost 5 bases and J lost 7, with 14 bases in between.

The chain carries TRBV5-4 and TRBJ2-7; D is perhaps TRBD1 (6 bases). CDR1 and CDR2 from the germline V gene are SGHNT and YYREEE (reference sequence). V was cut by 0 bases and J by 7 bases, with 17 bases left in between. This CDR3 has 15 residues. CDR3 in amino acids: CASSLDDSQGGEQYF. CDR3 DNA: TGTGCCAGCAGCTTGGATGACTCCCAAGGGGGTGAGCAGTACTTC.

The CDR3: CASSYTGLTEAFF. Written as DNA, the CDR3 is TGTGCCAGCAGTTATACAGGGCTCACTGAAGCTTTCTTT. The J gene is TRBJ1-1, the V gene TRBV2, with a possible D match to TRBD1 (6 bases). The CDR3 runs 13 residues. V was pared by 5 bases and J by 4 bases, with 11 bases between. Germline loops: CDR1 SNHLY, CDR2 FYNNEI.

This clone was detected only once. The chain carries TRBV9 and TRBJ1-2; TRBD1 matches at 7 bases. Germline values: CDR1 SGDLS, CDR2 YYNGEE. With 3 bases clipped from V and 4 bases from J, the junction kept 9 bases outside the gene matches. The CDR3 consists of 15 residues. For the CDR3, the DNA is TGTGCCAGCAGCGCCACGGGACAGTTTGTCTATGGCTACACCTTC. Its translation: CASSATGQFVYGYTF.